This record looks at one T cell receptor (beta chain) sequence and its context. This clone was counted once. Its antigen remains unidentified. Base qualities are not provided; no much larger clone lies one nucleotide away. The Qiagen DNeasy kit was used to extract genomic DNA from unsorted PBMCs and from the negatively selected CD4+ and CD8+ fractions. Using primers that anneal to V and J segments, immunoSEQ multiplex PCR amplified the TCR beta CDR3 regions. A synthetic immune receptor repertoire was used to minimize amplification bias, and any remaining bias was removed computationally after sequencing. The original methods were these. Repertoire diversity was quantified as the Shannon entropy index using custom Python scripts. Unsorted, CD4+ and CD8+ repertoires were examined separately, except in combined analyses, for which CD4+ and CD8+ sequences were merged in silico. A clone was considered expanded if an increase in frequency of at least 2-fold after treatment relative to C1D1 was found, and a pseudocount of 0.5 was applied to clones undetected at baseline. Clones with 0 or 1 copy at C1D1 were classified as singleton clones, and clones with 2 or more copies were classified as non-singleton clones. Clones expanded in unsorted samples were labelled as CD4+, CD8+ or unknown by matching protein sequences in sorted samples from the same patient. Wilcoxon tests on paired samples were used to test diversity changes from C1D1 to C4D1. The table comes from immuneACCESS by way of TCRdb, which keeps in-frame sequences with V and J called. Part of the clones is missing from these tables; in studies checked, under half for an unresolved V gene and the rest for unknown reasons. D and trimming come from the DNA, and the V and J calls and clone size come from that table. The sample yields about 4,700 clones; 66% were counted once. 61% of the sample is held by the ten biggest clonotypes.

The meaning of the sample's time point label: cycle 2 day 1 (C2D1) of nivolumab. All trial patients had relapsed after autologous stem cell transplantation, with cohorts A, B and C differing in prior brentuximab vedotin exposure. The trial cohort comprised 56 patients with relapsed/refractory classical Hodgkin lymphoma whose best overall responses were complete response, partial response or progressive disease. In the multi-cohort phase II CheckMate 205 trial, trial patients received single-agent nivolumab. Best overall response was determined by an independent review committee according to the 2007 International Working Group response criteria. PBMCs from the trial were collected at three points: immediately before nivolumab initiation (C1D1), and during therapy at cycle 2 day 1 and cycle 4 day 1. After peripheral blood was drawn into 8 mL Vacutainer Cell Preparation Tubes, PBMCs were isolated by centrifugation and then cryopreserved.

This sample is part of a study of PD-1 blockade in classical Hodgkin lymphoma (dated by TCRdb to 2018 to 2021). Regarding the complete study: Nivolumab dosing was 3 mg/kg intravenously every 2 weeks, continuing until either disease progression or unacceptable toxicity. To define a peripheral blood immune signature of response to PD-1 blockade in classical Hodgkin lymphoma, the study combined TCR beta sequencing with CyTOF.

Via the germline V gene, CDR1 is LGHNA and CDR2 YSLEER. The CDR3 runs 15 amino acids, cysteine and phenylalanine included. Solely the CDR3 DNA is kept, with 45 bases framed from the first base. V trim: 5 bases; J trim: 9 bases; unmatched bases: 11. Findings and caveats that apply to the study as a whole: The study was restricted to a single clinical trial cohort, and the causes of repertoire differences, possibly disease activity or prior therapy, were left undefined. Baseline TCR diversity was reported to be lower in newly diagnosed patients than in healthy donors, and even lower in relapsed/refractory patients. Baseline diversity similar to that of newly diagnosed patients was observed in trial patients achieving complete response, whereas significantly lower diversity was observed in partial responders and progressors. By C4D1, a significant rise was seen in CD4+ TCR diversity but not in CD8+ TCR diversity (p=0.0027 vs p=0.16), and the rise was most apparent among complete responders (p=0.02). Diversity was lower in patients who began nivolumab less than 1 year after ASCT, so these patients were left out of later analyses to avoid confounding by immune reconstitution.

Sample: peripheral blood mononuclear cells (PBMCs), taken before the second cycle of nivolumab. The chain is made from TRBV4-3 and TRBJ2-1; 9 nucleotides in the junction match TRBD2. The origin of this receptor is a human donor with classical Hodgkin lymphoma. The base sequence is TGCGCCAGCAGCAGGCGACTAGCGGAGGGCGGTGAGCAGTTCTTC. Its coded protein is CASSRRLAEGGEQFF.